The TCR beta chain under discussion was sequenced for a study of response to subunit inactivated influenza vaccine. Study results and caveats: New T cells are recruited in small numbers by each seasonal influenza vaccination, according to the authors' suggestion.

Trimming shortened V by 6 bases and J by 6 bases, and 11 bases separated the two germline ends. This CDR3 has 12 amino acids. TCRdb re-analysed the RT-PCR reads in MiXCR, keeping a single row per CDR3 protein. The table lists roughly 780,000 distinct CDR3 sequences, about a fifth of them singletons. This clonotype was detected ten times or more. What it binds is not known. This rearrangement joins TRBV12-3 or TRBV12-4 to TRBJ1-1; D might be TRBD1 (5 bases). The sequence was obtained from a man over 45 who received an inactivated influenza vaccine. The sample was PBMCs from blood, taken more than 4 days after vaccination. CDR3 in DNA: TGTGCCAGCAGAACTCGGGACTCTGAAGCTTTCTTT. This encodes CASRTRDSEAFF.